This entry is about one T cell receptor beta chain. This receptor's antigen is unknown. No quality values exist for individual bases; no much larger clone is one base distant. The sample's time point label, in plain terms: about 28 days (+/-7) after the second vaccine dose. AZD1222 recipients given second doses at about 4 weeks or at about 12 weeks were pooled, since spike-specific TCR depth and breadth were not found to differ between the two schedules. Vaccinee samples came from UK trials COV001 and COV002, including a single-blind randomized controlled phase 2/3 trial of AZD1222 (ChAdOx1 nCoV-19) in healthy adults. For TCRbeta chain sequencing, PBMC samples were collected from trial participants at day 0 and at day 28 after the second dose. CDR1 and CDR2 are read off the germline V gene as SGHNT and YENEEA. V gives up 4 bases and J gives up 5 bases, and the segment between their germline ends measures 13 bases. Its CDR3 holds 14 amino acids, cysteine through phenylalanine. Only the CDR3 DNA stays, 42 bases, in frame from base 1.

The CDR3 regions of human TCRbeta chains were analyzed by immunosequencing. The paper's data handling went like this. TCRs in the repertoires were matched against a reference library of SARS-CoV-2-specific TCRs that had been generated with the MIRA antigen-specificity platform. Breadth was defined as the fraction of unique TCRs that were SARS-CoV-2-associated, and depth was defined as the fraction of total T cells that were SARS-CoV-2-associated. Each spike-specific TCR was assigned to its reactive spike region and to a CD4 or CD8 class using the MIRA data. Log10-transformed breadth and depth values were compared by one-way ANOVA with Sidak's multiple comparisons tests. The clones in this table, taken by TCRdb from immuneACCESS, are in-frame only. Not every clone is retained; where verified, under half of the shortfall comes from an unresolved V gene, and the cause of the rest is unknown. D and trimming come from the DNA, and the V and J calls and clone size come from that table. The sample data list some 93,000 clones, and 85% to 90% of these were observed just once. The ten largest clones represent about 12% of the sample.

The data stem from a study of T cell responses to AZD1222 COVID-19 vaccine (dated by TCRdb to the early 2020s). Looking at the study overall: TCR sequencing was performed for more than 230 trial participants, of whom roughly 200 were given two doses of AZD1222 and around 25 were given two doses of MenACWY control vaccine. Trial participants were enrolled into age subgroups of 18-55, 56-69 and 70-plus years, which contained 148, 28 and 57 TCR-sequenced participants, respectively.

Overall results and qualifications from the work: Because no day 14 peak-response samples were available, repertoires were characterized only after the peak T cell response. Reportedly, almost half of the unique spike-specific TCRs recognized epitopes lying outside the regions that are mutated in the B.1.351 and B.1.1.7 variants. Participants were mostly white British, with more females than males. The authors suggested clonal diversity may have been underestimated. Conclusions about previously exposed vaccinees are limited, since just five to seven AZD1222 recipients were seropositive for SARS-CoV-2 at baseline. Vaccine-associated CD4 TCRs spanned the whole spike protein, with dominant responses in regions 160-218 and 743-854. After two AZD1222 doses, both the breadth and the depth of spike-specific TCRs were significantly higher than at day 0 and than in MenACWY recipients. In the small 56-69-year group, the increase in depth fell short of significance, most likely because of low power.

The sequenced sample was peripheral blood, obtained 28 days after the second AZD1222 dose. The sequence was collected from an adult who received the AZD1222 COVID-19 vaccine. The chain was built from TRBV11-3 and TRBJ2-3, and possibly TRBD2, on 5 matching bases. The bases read TGTGCCAGCAGCTACGGACTTTCTGGAGATACGCAGTATTTT. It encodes CASSYGLSGDTQYF. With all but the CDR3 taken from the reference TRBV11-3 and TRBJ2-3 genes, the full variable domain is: EAGVVQSPRYKIIEKKQPVAFWCNPISGHNTLYWYLQNLGQGPELLIRYENEEAVDDSQLPKDRFSAERLKGVDSTLKIQPAELGDSAVYLCASSYGLSGDTQYFGPGTRLTVL.